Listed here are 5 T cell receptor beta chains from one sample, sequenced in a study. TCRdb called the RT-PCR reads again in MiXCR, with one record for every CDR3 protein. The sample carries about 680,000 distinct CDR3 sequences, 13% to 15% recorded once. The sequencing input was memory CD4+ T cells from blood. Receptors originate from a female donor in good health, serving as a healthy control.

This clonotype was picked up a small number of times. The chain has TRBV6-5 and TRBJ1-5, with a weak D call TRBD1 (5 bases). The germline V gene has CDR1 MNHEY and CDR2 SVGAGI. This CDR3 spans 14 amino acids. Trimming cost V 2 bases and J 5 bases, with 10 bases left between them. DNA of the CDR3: TGTGCCAGCAGTTACAGGGTAGGGGATCAGCCCCAGCATTTT. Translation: CASSYRVGDQPQHF.

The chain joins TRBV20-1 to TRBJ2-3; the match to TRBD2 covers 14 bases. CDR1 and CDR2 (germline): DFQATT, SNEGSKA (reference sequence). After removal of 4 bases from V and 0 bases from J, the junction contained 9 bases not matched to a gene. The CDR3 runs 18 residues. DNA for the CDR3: TGCAGTGCTAAGGGGGGGACTAGCGGGAGCTCTAGCACAGATACGCAGTATTTT. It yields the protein CSAKGGTSGSSSTDTQYF.

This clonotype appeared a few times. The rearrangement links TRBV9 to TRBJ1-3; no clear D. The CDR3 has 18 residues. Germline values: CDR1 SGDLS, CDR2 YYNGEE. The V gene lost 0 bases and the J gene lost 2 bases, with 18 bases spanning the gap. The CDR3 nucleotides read TGTGCCAGCAGCGTAGCTGTGGCAGCATCCCTTCCTGGAAACACCATATATTTT. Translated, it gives CASSVAVAASLPGNTIYF.

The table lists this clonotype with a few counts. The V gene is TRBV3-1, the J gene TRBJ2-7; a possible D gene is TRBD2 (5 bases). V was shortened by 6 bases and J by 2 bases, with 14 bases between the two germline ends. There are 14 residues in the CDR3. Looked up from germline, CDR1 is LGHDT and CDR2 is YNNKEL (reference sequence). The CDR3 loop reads CASRASTRAYEQYF. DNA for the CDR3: TGTGCCAGCAGGGCTAGCACCAGAGCCTACGAGCAGTACTTC.

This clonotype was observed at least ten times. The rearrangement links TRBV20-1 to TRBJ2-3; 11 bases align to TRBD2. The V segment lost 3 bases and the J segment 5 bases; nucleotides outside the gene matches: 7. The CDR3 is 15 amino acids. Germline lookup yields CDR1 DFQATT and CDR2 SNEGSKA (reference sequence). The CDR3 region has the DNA TGCAGTGCTAGTGATTTAGCGGGAGGGGTAGATACGCAGTATTTT. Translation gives CSASDLAGGVDTQYF.